Listed here are 28 T cell receptor beta chains from one sample, sequenced in a study of tumor and adjacent non-tumor tissue in lung cancer. Three rounds of nested PCR, following a modified ARM-PCR protocol, produced the TCRbeta library. TCRdb independently ran MiXCR on the multiplex PCR reads; one entry per CDR3 protein. This table has approximately 120,000 distinct CDR3 sequences, roughly 77% appearing once. This sample's RNA came from whole unsorted tissue. Sequenced input: lung tumor tissue. All receptors derive from a woman in her fifties or sixties with non-small cell lung cancer.

Only one count was recorded for this clonotype. V and J are TRBV29-1 and TRBJ1-1, with D perhaps TRBD1 (6 bases). The germline V gene has CDR1 SQVTM and CDR2 ANQGSEA. This CDR3 is 11 amino acids long. Trimming left V 7 bases short and J 14 bases short, with 20 bases between. For the CDR3, the DNA is TGCAGCGGGGGTATGGGGGCAGGAGCCTTCTTT. Amino acids: CSGGMGAGAFF.

Regarding this clonotype: Being one base from a much bigger clone, this may be a read error. The chain combines TRBV29-1 with TRBJ1-1; D is possibly TRBD1 (5 bases). V was clipped by 7 bases and J by 0 bases, with 12 bases between them. Germline CDR1 and CDR2: SQVTM and ANQGSEA. This CDR3 is built from 13 residues. The CDR3 DNA follows: TGCAGCGCCATACAGGTATTGAACACTGAAGCTTTCTTT. Its protein product is CSAIQVLNTEAFF.

The J gene is TRBJ1-1, the V gene TRBV4-3; D is possibly TRBD1 (5 bases). V was pared by 6 bases and J by 0 bases, with 23 bases between. The CDR3 spans 18 residues. Germline V gives CDR1 LGHNA, CDR2 YSLEER. The CDR3 reads CASRKDLGLHLMNTEAFF. Here the CDR3 DNA reads TGCGCCAGCAGAAAAGATCTGGGACTGCACTTGATGAACACTGAAGCTTTCTTT.

A word on this clonotype: Possible read error: a much larger clone is one base away. The chain recombines TRBV12-3 or TRBV12-4 with TRBJ2-5; no clear D. The V gene lost 4 bases and the J gene lost 7 bases, with 10 bases spanning the gap. This CDR3 comprises 12 residues. In DNA form, the CDR3 reads TGTGCCAGCAGTTCCAGTCCCAGGACCCAGTACTTC. Encoded protein: CASSSSPRTQYF.

The sample holds one count of this clonotype. Because it lacks the conserved phenylalanine or tryptophan at the end, this CDR3 is likely a read error. The rearrangement uses TRBV4-3 and TRBJ2-5; D may be TRBD1 or TRBD2 (5 bases each). The CDR3 has 15 amino acids. The germline gives CDR1 LGHNA, CDR2 YSLEER. The CDR3 reads CAGSRHRDAQETQYL. For the CDR3, the DNA is TGCGCCGGCAGCCGACACCGGGACGCACAAGAGACCCAGTACCTC.

This clonotype was counted a few times. The chain has TRBV6-1 and TRBJ2-2, with 8 positions matching TRBD2. J lost 1 base, V lost 10 bases, and 5 bases had no gene match. The germline gives CDR1 MNHNS, CDR2 SASEGT. The length of the CDR3 is 14 residues. The CDR3 region has the DNA TGTGCCATCCTCGGGGGGGTGAACACCGGGGAGCTGTTTTTT. It is translated as CAILGGVNTGELFF.

A note on this clonotype: Lacking the conserved final phenylalanine or tryptophan, this CDR3 likely reflects a read error. The gene calls are TRBV4-2 and TRBJ2-3; 9 bases align to TRBD2. Trimming at V came to 5 bases and at J to 6 bases, leaving 12 bases not matched to a gene. CDR1 is LGHNA, CDR2 YNFKEQ, per germline. There are 16 residues in the CDR3. CDR3 region: CASSNEDSGGVDTQYL. Here the CDR3 DNA reads TGTGCCAGCAGCAATGAGGATAGCGGGGGCGTGGATACGCAGTATCTT.

On this clonotype itself: The junction departs from the called germline gene at one end, perhaps through a read error. This rearrangement joins TRBV11-2 to TRBJ2-7; D ambiguous. Germline values: CDR1 SGHAT, CDR2 FQNNGV. The length of the CDR3 is 12 residues. The CDR3 spells CDSSADRYKQYF. The CDR3, as DNA: TGTGACAGCAGCGCGGACCGCTACAAGCAGTACTTC. Combining the CDR3 with reference TRBV11-2 and TRBJ2-7 gives the whole variable domain EAGVAQSPRYKIIEKRQSVAFWCNPISGHATLYWYQQILGQGPKLLIQFQNNGVVDDSQLPKDRFSAERLKGVDSTLKIQPAKLEDSAVYLCDSSADRYKQYFGPGTRLTVT.

Turning to this clonotype: One end of the junction is discordant with germline, which a read error may explain. The chain recombines TRBV20-1 with TRBJ2-2; a weak D match, TRBD1 (6 bases). Germline values: CDR1 DFQATT, CDR2 SNEGSKA (reference sequence). This CDR3 spans 12 amino acids. CDR3 coding DNA: TGCTGTGTTAATGGACAGACCGGGGAGCTGTTGTTT. Translating gives CCVNGQTGELLF.

Concerning this clonotype: This may stem from a read error, because a much larger clone lies one nucleotide away. The rearrangement uses TRBV6-5 and TRBJ2-2; perhaps TRBD1 as D (5 bases). CDR3 size: 15 residues. Germline assignment: CDR1 MNHEY and CDR2 SVGAGI. Trimming left V 0 bases short and J 9 bases short, with 14 bases between. The CDR3 DNA reads as TGTGCCAGCAGTTACTCGCCGACAGTAACCAGGGAGCTGTTTTTT. Protein sequence: CASSYSPTVTRELFF.

On this clonotype: Being one base from a much bigger clone, this may be a read error. This rearrangement joins TRBV29-1 to TRBJ2-2; possible D gene TRBD2, 5 bases. Germline V gene data show CDR1 as SQVTM and CDR2 as ANQGSEA. This CDR3 has 12 amino acids. The CDR3 nucleotides are TGCAGCGTTGTCCGAGGCCCCGGGGAGCTGTGTTTT. Translation gives CSVVRGPGELCF.

This clonotype was found once. Since a much larger clone is just one base distant, this may be a read error. This sequence joins TRBV6-1 and TRBJ2-6, with D perhaps matching TRBD1 or TRBD2 (5 bases each). This CDR3 is built from 19 residues. Germline CDR1 reads MNHNS; CDR2 reads SASEGT. As DNA, the CDR3 is TGTGCCATCTCGACTTTTGGACGAGGGATAAACTCTGGGGCCAACATCCTGACTTTC. Translating it yields CAISTFGRGINSGANILTF.

The V call is TRBV7-8, the J call TRBJ1-2; 7 nucleotides line up with TRBD1. J lost 6 bases, V lost 0 bases, and 7 bases had no gene match. Per germline, CDR1 SGHVS and CDR2 FQNEAQ. CDR3 size: 15 residues. The chain's CDR3 is CASSLAIGGADGYTF. The CDR3 DNA sequence: TGTGCCAGCAGCTTAGCTATAGGGGGCGCAGATGGCTACACCTTC.

For this clonotype: One end of the junction fails to match germline, which may point to a read error. V is TRBV11-1 and J is TRBJ2-1, with 8 nucleotides matching TRBD1. CDR3 length: 14 amino acids. Germline assignment: CDR1 SGHAT and CDR2 FQDESV (reference sequence). DNA for the CDR3: TGTGCCAGTAGCTTGGATGTGGACAGGGATGAGCAGTTCTTC. This gives the protein CASSLDVDRDEQFF.

The J gene is TRBJ2-1, the V gene TRBV9, with unresolved D. The CDR3 consists of 12 residues. Germline V gene data show CDR1 as SGDLS and CDR2 as YYNGEE. V was pared by 9 bases and J by 8 bases, with 15 bases between. Written as DNA, the CDR3 is TGTGCCAACAGTCCCCAGTCTGATGAGCAGTTCTTC. The encoded protein is CANSPQSDEQFF.

The CDR3 sequence: CTNSDRGAGELFF. The CDR3 nucleotides read TGTACCAACAGTGACAGGGGGGCCGGGGAGCTGTTTTTT. This chain links TRBV6-6 with TRBJ2-2; TRBD1 matches 9 bases. The CDR3 is 13 residues long. CDR1 and CDR2 (germline): MNHNY, SVGAGI (reference sequence).

With regard to this clonotype: This may be a read error, as it is one base from a much larger clone. No conserved phenylalanine or tryptophan ends this CDR3, so it is likely a read error. The chain has TRBV6-2 or TRBV6-3 and TRBJ1-5, with 7 bases fitting TRBD1. The CDR3 is 16 amino acids. V shed 11 bases, J shed 2 bases, and the junction held 15 bases outside the gene matches. Germline CDR1 and CDR2: MNHEY and SVGEGT. The CDR3 sequence is CASLDRVGQGNQPQHC. The CDR3 region has the DNA TGTGCCTCCCTCGACAGGGTGGGGCAGGGCAATCAGCCCCAGCATTGT.

About this clonotype: Compared with germline, one end of the junction differs, possibly owing to a read error. The chain has TRBV20-1 and TRBJ2-2; D is possibly TRBD1 or TRBD2 (5 bases each). CDR1 and CDR2 (germline): DFQATT, SNEGSKA (reference sequence). This CDR3 spans 16 amino acids. CDR3 region: CSDRASRDLNTGELFF. The DNA of the CDR3 is TGCAGTGATAGAGCTAGCAGGGACCTTAACACCGGGGAGCTGTTTTTT.

As to this clonotype: A single base separates this from a much larger clone, so it may be a read error. The chain carries TRBV10-2 and TRBJ2-4; D ambiguous. From germline, CDR1 is WSHSY and CDR2 SAAADI. V was trimmed by 3 bases and J by 12 bases, leaving 9 bases between them. This CDR3 contains 11 residues. CDR3 in DNA: TGCGCCAGCAGTGAACTCGACAATCAGTACTTC. Translated: CASSELDNQYF.

This clonotype came up a few times. A much larger clone lies one base from this, so it may be a read error. The chain has TRBV4-3 and TRBJ2-1; TRBD2 might be the D (6 bases). Germline-derived CDR1 and CDR2 are LGHNA and YSLEER. The CDR3 spans 17 residues. V was clipped by 5 bases and J by 0 bases, with 17 bases between them. CDR3 residues: CASSDRRGGNSYNEQFF. The CDR3 DNA is TGCGCCAGCAGCGACCGGCGGGGCGGCAACTCCTACAATGAGCAGTTCTTC.

With regard to this clonotype: A single base separates this from a much larger clone, so it may be a read error. V and J are TRBV20-1 and TRBJ1-2; TRBD1 is a possible D gene (6 bases). This CDR3 has 13 residues. Germline V gene data show CDR1 as DFQATT and CDR2 as SNEGSKA (reference sequence). CDR3 DNA: TGCAGTGTTAGAGAGGGGGGAAACTATGACTACACCTTC. It is translated as CSVREGGNYDYTF.

This clonotype was counted a single time. One end of the junction does not line up with germline, which may come from a read error. V gene TRBV4-2 combines with J gene TRBJ1-1, with D uncertain. Per the germline V gene, CDR1 is LGHNA and CDR2 is YNFKEQ. This CDR3 is 15 amino acids long. The chain's CDR3 is CASSREAVVGTETFF. The CDR3 DNA reads as TGTGCTAGCAGCCGAGAGGCGGTTGTTGGCACTGAAACTTTCTTT.

A remark on this clonotype: One base away lies a much larger clone, so this may be a sequencing read error. CDR3 sequence (DNA): TGTGCCAGCACCCCCGACGGGGGCGGTCAGCCCCAGCATTTT. Its protein product is CASTPDGGGQPQHF. This chain joins TRBV6-6 and TRBJ1-5; D might be TRBD1 (6 bases). Trimming shortened V by 7 bases and J by 6 bases, and 16 bases separated the two germline ends. CDR3 length: 14 residues. Germline V gene data show CDR1 as MNHNY and CDR2 as SVGAGI (reference sequence).

On this clonotype itself: A much larger clone lies one base from this, so it may be a read error. The chain uses TRBV10-2 and TRBJ2-4; no firm D call. The CDR3 runs 11 residues. CDR1 and CDR2 (germline): WSHSY, SAAADI. Trimming took off 3 bases at V and 10 bases at J, with 7 bases between the two ends. The DNA of the CDR3 is TGCGCCAGCAGTGAACTCGAAATTCAGTACTTC. Translation gives CASSELEIQYF.

On this clonotype: The junction differs from germline at one of its ends, possibly a read error. J is TRBJ2-2 and V is TRBV6-2 or TRBV6-3; the D gene is possibly TRBD1 (5 bases). CDR1 and CDR2 from the germline V gene are MNHEY and SVGEGT. The CDR3 has 17 residues. DNA for the CDR3: TGTACCAGCAGTTACACCCGACAGAAGGCCAACACCTGGGAGCTGTTTTTT. The encoded protein is CTSSYTRQKANTWELFF.

The chain couples TRBV11-2 to TRBJ2-2; D possibly matches TRBD1 or TRBD2 (7 bases each). Trimming removed 4 bases at V and 10 bases at J, with 25 bases between. The length of the CDR3 is 17 residues. Per the germline V gene, CDR1 is SGHAT and CDR2 is FQNNGV. The CDR3 spells CASSSPQGGPNTEELFF. The CDR3 bases are TGTGCCAGCAGCTCTCCCCAGGGGGGGCCGAACACTGAGGAGCTGTTTTTT. Complete variable domain (other parts from reference TRBV11-2 and TRBJ2-2): EAGVAQSPRYKIIEKRQSVAFWCNPISGHATLYWYQQILGQGPKLLIQFQNNGVVDDSQLPKDRFSAERLKGVDSTLKIQPAKLEDSAVYLCASSSPQGGPNTEELFFGEGSRLTVL.

Comment on this clonotype: It may be a read error: a sequence one base away is much more abundant. This chain connects TRBV10-2 to TRBJ1-4; D gene uncertain. CDR1 is WSHSY and CDR2 is SAAADI in the germline V gene. The V end lost 4 bases, the J end lost 8 bases, and 11 bases lay between the germline ends. The CDR3 extends over 13 amino acids. The CDR3 coding sequence is TGCGCCAGCAGTGGATCCGCACTGGAAAAACTGTTTTTT. Translated, it gives CASSGSALEKLFF.

As regards this clonotype: A much larger clone differs from this one at a single base, so this may be a read error. The chain combines TRBV6-5 with TRBJ2-2, with a weak D call TRBD2 (6 bases). The germline V gene has CDR1 MNHEY and CDR2 SVGAGI. The CDR3 consists of 16 residues. The CDR3 DNA follows: TGTGCCAGCAGGGACCTGGGGTCCGCGAACACCGGGGGGCTGTTTTTT. This codes for CASRDLGSANTGGLFF.